A single sample gave rise to the 10 T cell receptor beta chains below, sequenced in a study of human T cells and chemical hapten exposure (dated by TCRdb to the early 2020s). Read against the paper, the sample's time point label means: pre-sensitization, week 0. The intended sense of this specimen's treatment or condition label: therapeutic diphenylcyclopropenone sensitization with weekly scalp DPC. Receptor libraries were prepared by RACE. The data were produced on a NextSeq 500. TCRdb took the public reads, trimmed them with fastp at Q25, ran MiXCR for clone calling and kept in-frame beta chains. Rows are combined by CDR3 protein, so each entry shows the most common genes and DNA. This sample gives around 300,000 distinct CDR3 sequences in total; 5.5% of them show up just once. Of the sample, around 8% falls within the top ten clones. The source was whole blood, collected in connection with sensitization to the hapten diphenylcyclopropenone (DPC). The receptor set was obtained from a woman between 18 and 30 years old with alopecia areata. Some clones in this sample may be carry-over from other donors' samples.

This clonotype appeared many times. The rearrangement uses TRBV6-5 and TRBJ1-2; no reliable D call. Trimming stripped 1 base from V and 5 bases from J, with 8 bases between. The CDR3 extends over 13 amino acids. Germline CDR1 and CDR2: MNHEY and SVGAGI. CDR3 nucleotide sequence: TGTGCCAGCAGTTACTATCGGCCTTATGGCTACACCTTC. Translating it yields CASSYYRPYGYTF.

This clonotype was detected ten times or more. V usage is TRBV2 and J usage is TRBJ2-3; weak D call: TRBD2 (6 bases). The V and J ends lost 6 bases and 2 bases respectively, with 18 bases between them. This CDR3 region has 16 residues. Germline CDR1 SNHLY, CDR2 FYNNEI. The CDR3 sequence is CASSREAGRNTDTQYF. CDR3 DNA: TGTGCCAGCAGCCGCGAGGCGGGAAGGAACACAGATACGCAGTATTTT.

There are many counts of this clonotype. The chain uses TRBV6-1 and TRBJ2-7; no firm D call. CDR1 MNHNS and CDR2 SASEGT come from the germline V gene. The CDR3 has 13 residues. The ends were cut back, 0 bases at V and 1 base at J, with 4 bases in the middle. CDR3 in DNA: TGTGCCAGCAGTGAAGCCTGGTCCTACGAGCAGTACTTC. This codes for CASSEAWSYEQYF.

This clonotype was counted a few times. This may be a read error: a much more frequent sequence differs by one nucleotide. The V call is TRBV27, the J call TRBJ1-1, with 7 bases aligning to TRBD1. J gave up 1 base and V 6 bases, and 2 bases lay outside the gene matches. CDR1 is MNHEY and CDR2 is SMNVEV in the germline V gene (reference sequence). This CDR3 spans 13 amino acids. CDR3 in DNA: TGTGCCAGCAGAAGGACAGGGAACACTGAAGCTTTCTTT. Protein product: CASRRTGNTEAFF.

This clonotype came up many times. The rearrangement links TRBV3-1 to TRBJ1-3; D remains unclear. Germline CDR1 and CDR2: LGHDT and YNNKEL (reference sequence). CDR3 length: 15 amino acids. The V end lost 3 bases, the J end lost 10 bases, and 19 bases lay between the germline ends. This CDR3 is CASSHPGMNGRTIYF. The CDR3, as DNA: TGTGCCAGCAGCCACCCGGGGATGAATGGCCGAACCATATATTTT.

In its sample, this clonotype was seen many times. The J gene is TRBJ2-1, the V gene TRBV21-1; the table assigns TRBD2, which was not confirmed against the DNA. TRBV21-1 is a documented pseudogene. The CDR3 covers 16 residues. The DNA of the CDR3 is TGTGCCAGCAGCATAAAGCGGGGGGGCCCCGACAATGAGCAGTTCTTC. This codes for CASSIKRGGPDNEQFF.

This clonotype has ten or more counts. J is TRBJ1-5 and V is TRBV9; TRBD1 matches 8 bases. CDR1 SGDLS and CDR2 YYNGEE come from the germline V gene. The V and J ends lost 2 bases and 6 bases, in that order; junction bases with no gene match: 4. CDR3 size: 14 residues. CDR3 nucleotide sequence: TGTGCCAGCAGCGTCGGACAGGGACTTCAGCCCCAGCATTTT. Encoded protein: CASSVGQGLQPQHF. The whole variable domain, filled in from reference TRBV9 and TRBJ1-5, reads DSGVTQTPKHLITATGQRVTLRCSPRSGDLSVYWYQQSLDQGLQFLIQYYNGEERAKGNILERFSAQQFPDLHSELNLSSLELGDSALYFCASSVGQGLQPQHFGDGTRLSIL.

This chain links TRBV2 with TRBJ2-7, with 11 bases fitting TRBD1. V was clipped by 4 bases and J by 5 bases; unmatched bases: 1. The germline gives CDR1 SNHLY, CDR2 FYNNEI. CDR3 length: 13 amino acids. The CDR3 is CASSGGQGDEQYF. CDR3 sequence (DNA): TGTGCCAGCAGTGGGGGACAGGGGGACGAGCAGTACTTC.

The J gene is TRBJ2-7, the V gene TRBV20-1; 8 nucleotides match TRBD1. CDR1 DFQATT and CDR2 SNEGSKA come from the germline V gene (reference sequence). CDR3 length equals 14 residues. Germline trimming cut 3 bases from V and 4 bases from J; bases unmatched to any gene: 8. The CDR3 DNA follows: TGCAGTGCTAGTTCGGGGACAGGAGGGTACGAGCAGTACTTC. It is translated as CSASSGTGGYEQYF.

In its sample, this clonotype was seen many times. This chain links TRBV4-2 with TRBJ1-5; no reliable D call. This CDR3 is 15 amino acids long. Germline CDR1 LGHNA, CDR2 YNFKEQ. The germline V and J ends were trimmed by 0 bases and 3 bases, with 9 bases remaining between them. The CDR3 bases are TGTGCCAGCAGCCAAGATCCAGGTAACAATCAGCCCCAGCATTTT. Protein sequence: CASSQDPGNNQPQHF.